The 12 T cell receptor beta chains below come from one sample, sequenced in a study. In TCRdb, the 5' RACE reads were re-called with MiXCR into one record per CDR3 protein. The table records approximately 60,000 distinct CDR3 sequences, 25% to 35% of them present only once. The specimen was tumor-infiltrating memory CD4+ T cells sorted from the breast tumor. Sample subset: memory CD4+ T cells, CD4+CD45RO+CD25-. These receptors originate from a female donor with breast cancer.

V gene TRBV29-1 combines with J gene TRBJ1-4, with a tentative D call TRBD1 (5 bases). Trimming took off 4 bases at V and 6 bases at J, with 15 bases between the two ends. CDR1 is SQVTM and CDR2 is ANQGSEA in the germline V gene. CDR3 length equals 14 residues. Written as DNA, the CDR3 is TGCAGCGTTGTGGTCAGGGCCCAGCATGAAAAACTGTTTTTT. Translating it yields CSVVVRAQHEKLFF. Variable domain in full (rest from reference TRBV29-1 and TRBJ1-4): SAVISQKPSRDICQRGTSLTIQCQVDSQVTMMFWYRQQPGQSLTLIATANQGSEATYESGFVIDKFPISRPNLTFSTLTVSNMSPEDSSIYLCSVVVRAQHEKLFFGSGTQLSVL.

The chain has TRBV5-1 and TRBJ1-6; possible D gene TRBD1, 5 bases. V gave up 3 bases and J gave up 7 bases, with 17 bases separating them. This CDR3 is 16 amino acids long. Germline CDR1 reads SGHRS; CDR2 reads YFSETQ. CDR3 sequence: CASSSAPRARNSPLHF. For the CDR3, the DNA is TGCGCCAGCAGCTCCGCACCCAGGGCTAGAAATTCACCCCTCCACTTT.

The CDR3 loop reads CASSYTMTAVSGNTIYF. In nucleotides, the CDR3 is TGTGCCAGCAGTTACACAATGACAGCCGTCTCTGGAAACACCATATATTTT. The chain couples TRBV6-6 to TRBJ1-3; weak D call: TRBD1 (5 bases). The germline V gene has CDR1 MNHNY and CDR2 SVGAGI (reference sequence). V was shortened by 2 bases and J by 0 bases, with 14 bases between the two germline ends. The CDR3 is made up of 17 amino acids.

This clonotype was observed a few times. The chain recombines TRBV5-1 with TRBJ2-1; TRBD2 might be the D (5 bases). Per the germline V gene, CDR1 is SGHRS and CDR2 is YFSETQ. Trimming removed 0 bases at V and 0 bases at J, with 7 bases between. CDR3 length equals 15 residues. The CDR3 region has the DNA TGCGCCAGCAGCTTGGTCAGCGGCTCCTACAATGAGCAGTTCTTC. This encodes CASSLVSGSYNEQFF. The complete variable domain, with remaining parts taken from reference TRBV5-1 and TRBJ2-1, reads KAGVTQTPRYLIKTRGQQVTLSCSPISGHRSVSWYQQTPGQGLQFLFEYFSETQRNKGNFPGRFSGRQFSNSRSEMNVSTLELGDSALYLCASSLVSGSYNEQFFGPGTRLTVL.

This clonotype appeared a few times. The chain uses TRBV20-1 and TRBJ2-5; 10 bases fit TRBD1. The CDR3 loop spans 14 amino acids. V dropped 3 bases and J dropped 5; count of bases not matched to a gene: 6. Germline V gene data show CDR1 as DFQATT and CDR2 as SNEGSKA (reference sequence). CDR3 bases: TGCAGTGCTAGTCTGGGGACAGGGGAGGAGACCCAGTACTTC. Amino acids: CSASLGTGEETQYF.

The CDR3 bases are TGTGCCAGCAGCTTGCGCCTCAACGGGGAGACCCAGTACTTC. Translation gives CASSLRLNGETQYF. The chain carries TRBV5-5 and TRBJ2-5; D gene uncertain. From germline, CDR1 is SGHKS and CDR2 YYEKEE (reference sequence). There are 14 residues in the CDR3. V was cut by 1 base and J by 5 bases, with 12 bases left in between.

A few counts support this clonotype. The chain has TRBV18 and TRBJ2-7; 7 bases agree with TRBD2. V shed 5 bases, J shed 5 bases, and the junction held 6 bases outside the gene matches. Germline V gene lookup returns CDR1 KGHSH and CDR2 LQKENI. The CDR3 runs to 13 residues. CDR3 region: CASSEGLRHEQYF. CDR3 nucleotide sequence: TGTGCCAGCTCAGAGGGACTAAGGCACGAGCAGTACTTC.

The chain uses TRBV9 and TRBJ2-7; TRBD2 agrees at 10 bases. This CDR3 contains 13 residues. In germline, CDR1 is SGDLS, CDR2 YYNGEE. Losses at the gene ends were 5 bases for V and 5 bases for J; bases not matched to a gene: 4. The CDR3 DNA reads TGTGCCAGCAGTCGGCTAGCGGGAGACGAGCAGTACTTC. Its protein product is CASSRLAGDEQYF.

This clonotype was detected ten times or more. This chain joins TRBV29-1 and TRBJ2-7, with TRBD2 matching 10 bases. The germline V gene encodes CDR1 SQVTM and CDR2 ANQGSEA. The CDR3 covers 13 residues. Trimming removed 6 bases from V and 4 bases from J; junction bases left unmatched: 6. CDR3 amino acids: CSVGTSGNYEQYF. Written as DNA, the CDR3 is TGCAGCGTCGGTACTAGCGGGAATTACGAGCAGTACTTC.

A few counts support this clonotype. This CDR3 reads CASSAVPNTEAFF. For the CDR3, the DNA is TGTGCCAGCAGCGCCGTTCCGAACACTGAAGCTTTCTTT. This chain uses TRBV9 with TRBJ1-1; no clear D. Trimming left V 3 bases short and J 1 base short, with 7 bases between. The CDR3 sequence is 13 residues long. The V gene's germline CDR1 is SGDLS and CDR2 YYNGEE.

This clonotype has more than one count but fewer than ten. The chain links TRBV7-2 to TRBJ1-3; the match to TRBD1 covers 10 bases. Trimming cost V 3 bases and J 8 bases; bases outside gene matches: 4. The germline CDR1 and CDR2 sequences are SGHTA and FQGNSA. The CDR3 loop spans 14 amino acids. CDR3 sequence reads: CASSFGDRGYTIYF. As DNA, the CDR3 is TGTGCCAGCAGCTTCGGGGACAGGGGTTACACCATATATTTT.

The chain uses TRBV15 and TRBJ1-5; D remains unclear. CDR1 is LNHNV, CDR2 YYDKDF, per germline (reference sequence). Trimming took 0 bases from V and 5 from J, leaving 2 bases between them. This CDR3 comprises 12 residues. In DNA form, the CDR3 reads TGTGCCACCAGCAGAGATGATCAGCCCCAGCATTTT. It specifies CATSRDDQPQHF.